Presented here are 28 T cell receptor beta chains from one specimen sequenced in a study of CD8+ T cells in alopecia areata. Reverse transcribed after extraction, RNA yielded cDNA as the sequencing template. Produced via immunoSEQ multiplex PCR; TCRdb's table is partial and in-frame only. Of under 250,000 clones in the sample, roughly 56% were seen once. The treatment is: oral pan-JAK inhibitor, 5-10 mg twice daily. The sequenced sample was CD4+ T cells sorted from blood, obtained at week 4, from a patient treated with tofacitinib. These receptors were taken from a human donor with alopecia areata.

J is TRBJ2-5 and V is TRBV29-1; D not resolved. Germline V lookup: CDR1 SQVTM, CDR2 ANQGSEA. Deletions cut 6 bases from V and 5 bases from J, with 10 bases between. CDR3 length: 11 amino acids. CDR3 in amino acids: CSVLVIETQYF. CDR3 DNA: TGCAGCGTGCTGGTTATCGAGACCCAGTACTTC.

The gene calls are TRBV29-1 and TRBJ1-2, with 8 bases that match TRBD1. With 2 bases clipped from V and 8 bases from J, the junction kept 7 bases outside the gene matches. CDR3 size: 13 residues. Germline V gives CDR1 SQVTM, CDR2 ANQGSEA. CDR3 in amino acids: CSVERDRGYGYTF. Written as DNA, the CDR3 is TGCAGCGTTGAACGAGACAGGGGTTACGGCTACACCTTC.

This clone was counted only a few times. The chain carries TRBV11-2 and TRBJ2-7, with D perhaps being TRBD1 or TRBD2 (5 bases each). CDR1 SGHAT and CDR2 FQNNGV come from the germline V gene. V lost 1 base and J lost 4, with 14 bases in between. This CDR3 spans 15 amino acids. The CDR3 DNA follows: TGTGCCAGCAGCTTAGGAGGGGTGGGGTTGTACGAGCAGTACTTC. It yields the protein CASSLGGVGLYEQYF. Combining the CDR3 with reference TRBV11-2 and TRBJ2-7 gives the whole variable domain EAGVAQSPRYKIIEKRQSVAFWCNPISGHATLYWYQQILGQGPKLLIQFQNNGVVDDSQLPKDRFSAERLKGVDSTLKIQPAKLEDSAVYLCASSLGGVGLYEQYFGPGTRLTVT.

This clone showed up just a few times. The chain uses TRBV30 and TRBJ2-2; D remains ambiguous. The CDR3 covers 14 residues. V lost 0 bases, J lost 7 bases, and 12 bases lay in between. Germline lookup yields CDR1 GTSNPN and CDR2 SVGIG (reference sequence). In nucleotides, the CDR3 is TGTGCCTGGAGTGTAGTCAGCGAATACGGGGAGCTGTTTTTT. Its translation is CAWSVVSEYGELFF.

This rearrangement joins TRBV6-5 to TRBJ2-7, with D perhaps matching TRBD2 (6 bases). The germline V gene has CDR1 MNHEY and CDR2 SVGAGI. CDR3 size: 13 residues. V lost 2 bases and J 6 bases, leaving 11 bases between the germline ends. CDR3 protein: CASSYGTPPEQYF. CDR3 DNA: TGTGCCAGCAGTTACGGGACTCCCCCCGAGCAGTACTTC.

Of note for this clone: Other nucleotide sequences from this sample produce the same CDR3. The chain is built from TRBV11-2 and TRBJ1-5; D is unclear. In germline, CDR1 is SGHAT, CDR2 FQNNGV. Deletions cut 1 base from V and 1 base from J, with 2 bases between. The CDR3 extends over 13 amino acids. The CDR3, as DNA: TGTGCCAGCAGCTTAGCGAGCAATCAGCCCCAGCATTTT. Protein: CASSLASNQPQHF.

In this sample, this clone turned up a few times. This chain links TRBV9 with TRBJ2-7; D is unclear. V was cut by 0 bases and J by 3 bases, with 13 bases left in between. The V gene's germline CDR1 is SGDLS and CDR2 YYNGEE. The CDR3 sequence is 15 residues long. CDR3 in DNA: TGTGCCAGCAGCGTAGAGTACGGGCTGATCTACGAGCAGTACTTC. It encodes CASSVEYGLIYEQYF.

The J gene is TRBJ1-2, the V gene TRBV6-5; no clear D. The CDR3 runs to 12 residues. The V end was cut by 6 bases, the J end by 4 bases, with 9 bases between. Germline V gene sequence: CDR1 MNHEY, CDR2 SVGAGI. The CDR3 DNA reads TGTGCCAGCAGAGACGGTCTCTATGGCTACACCTTC. Translating gives CASRDGLYGYTF.

The V call is TRBV29-1, the J call TRBJ2-5, with D possibly TRBD1 on 6 matching bases. The V gene lost 6 bases and the J gene lost 2 bases, with 22 bases spanning the gap. Germline V gives CDR1 SQVTM, CDR2 ANQGSEA. The CDR3 loop spans 16 amino acids. CDR3 region: CSVSHGTGSPQETQYF. As DNA, the CDR3 is TGCAGCGTCTCACACGGTACAGGGTCCCCTCAAGAGACCCAGTACTTC.

V is TRBV9 and J is TRBJ2-2; 7 bases match TRBD1. This CDR3 comprises 17 residues. V lost 3 bases to trimming and J lost 0 bases; unmatched junction nucleotides: 8. From germline, CDR1 is SGDLS and CDR2 YYNGEE. CDR3 sequence (DNA): TGTGCCAGCAGCGCCTCACGACAGGGAACGAACACCGGGGAGCTGTTTTTT. This encodes CASSASRQGTNTGELFF. The variable domain in full, completed from reference TRBV9 and TRBJ2-2, reads DSGVTQTPKHLITATGQRVTLRCSPRSGDLSVYWYQQSLDQGLQFLIQYYNGEERAKGNILERFSAQQFPDLHSELNLSSLELGDSALYFCASSASRQGTNTGELFFGEGSRLTVL.

This clone was seen a few times. The chain joins TRBV5-4 to TRBJ2-6; D is possibly TRBD1 or TRBD2 (6 bases each). Germline V gives CDR1 SGHNT, CDR2 YYREEE (reference sequence). The CDR3 totals 18 residues. Trimming cost V 5 bases and J 0 bases, with 18 bases left between them. Here the CDR3 DNA reads TGTGCCAGCAGGGCCGGGGGCTTTAGCGCCTCTGGGGCCAACGTCCTGACTTTC. Translation: CASRAGGFSASGANVLTF.

This rearrangement joins TRBV7-2 to TRBJ2-1; 9 bases align to TRBD2. The CDR3 totals 15 residues. Germline V gives CDR1 SGHTA, CDR2 FQGNSA. With 3 bases clipped from V and 4 bases from J, the junction kept 4 bases outside the gene matches. Written as DNA, the CDR3 is TGTGCCAGCAGCTTTCCAGCGGGGGGTTACAATGAGCAGTTCTTC. Residues: CASSFPAGGYNEQFF.

The chain joins TRBV15 to TRBJ2-7; 10 nucleotides agree with TRBD1. The ends lost 3 bases at V and 6 bases at J; junction bases unmatched: 8. Germline CDR1 is LNHNV and CDR2 is YYDKDF (reference sequence). The CDR3 sequence is 15 residues long. The CDR3 DNA is TGTGCCACCAGCAGTTCCTCGGGACAGGGGACCGAGCAGTACTTC. As protein: CATSSSSGQGTEQYF.

This clone was found a few times. The rearrangement joins TRBV5-6 to TRBJ1-2; the match to TRBD1 covers 11 bases. The V segment lost 5 bases and the J segment 3 bases; nucleotides outside the gene matches: 9. The CDR3 spans 16 residues. Germline V gene lookup returns CDR1 SGHDT and CDR2 YYEEEE. CDR3 in amino acids: CASRSGTGGNHYGYTF. The CDR3 DNA is TGTGCCAGCAGATCCGGGACAGGGGGAAATCACTATGGCTACACCTTC.

The genes are TRBV7-9 and TRBJ1-5; no definite D call. V shed 10 bases and J shed 5 bases, with 9 bases lying between them. There are 11 residues in the CDR3. Germline lookup yields CDR1 SEHNR and CDR2 FQNEAQ (reference sequence). The CDR3 region is CANRSYQPQHF. The DNA of the CDR3 is TGTGCCAACCGATCCTATCAGCCCCAGCATTTT.

V usage is TRBV29-1 and J usage is TRBJ2-5; maybe TRBD2 (6 bases). The CDR3 has 15 amino acids. Germline V CDR1 and CDR2: SQVTM, ANQGSEA. Trimming pared 4 bases from V and 3 bases from J, leaving 18 bases between. The CDR3 nucleotides read TGCAGCGTTGGGGTTTTGTGGGACTTGGAAGAGACCCAGTACTTC. Protein product: CSVGVLWDLEETQYF.

The chain's CDR3 is CASSWNPGTEAFF. The CDR3 DNA is TGTGCCAGCAGCTGGAATCCGGGGACTGAAGCTTTCTTT. This sequence joins TRBV5-6 and TRBJ1-1; no clear D gene. The V gene's germline CDR1 is SGHDT and CDR2 YYEEEE. V was clipped by 3 bases and J by 5 bases, with 11 bases between them. The CDR3 has 13 amino acids.

The chain links TRBV4-3 to TRBJ2-7; D is possibly TRBD2 (5 bases). V was cut by 0 bases and J by 3 bases, with 12 bases left in between. This CDR3 contains 15 residues. Looked up from germline, CDR1 is LGHNA and CDR2 is YSLEER. In DNA, the CDR3 is TGCGCCAGCAGCCAAGAGGACTCTCTGGGCTACGAGCAGTACTTC. This sequence encodes CASSQEDSLGYEQYF.

The chain carries TRBV29-1 and TRBJ1-2; 7 bases map to TRBD1. The ends lost 6 bases at V and 2 bases at J; junction bases unmatched: 12. The germline CDR1 and CDR2 sequences are SQVTM and ANQGSEA. The CDR3 is 15 residues long. CDR3 bases: TGCAGCGTGACAAAACCCGGGACAGCAAACTATGGCTACACCTTC. Translated: CSVTKPGTANYGYTF.

This clone was counted between two and nine times. This chain links TRBV6-5 with TRBJ1-1; TRBD1 is a possible D gene (6 bases). Germline V CDR1 and CDR2: MNHEY, SVGAGI. The CDR3 spans 16 residues. With 0 bases removed from V and 1 base from J, the gap between germline ends came to 12 bases. In DNA, the CDR3 is TGTGCCAGCAGTTACTCGGGGGCGCCTGGGAACACTGAAGCTTTCTTT. Protein: CASSYSGAPGNTEAFF.

This sequence joins TRBV7-9 and TRBJ1-2; D gene ambiguous. V lost 2 bases, J lost 5 bases, and 6 bases lay in between. This CDR3 has 12 amino acids. Germline loops: CDR1 SEHNR, CDR2 FQNEAQ (reference sequence). CDR3 coding DNA: TGTGCCAGCAGCTTACGACTGTATGGCTACACCTTC. Protein: CASSLRLYGYTF. The full variable domain, its missing parts supplied by reference TRBV7-9 and TRBJ1-2, is DTGVSQNPRHKITKRGQNVTFRCDPISEHNRLYWYRQTLGQGPEFLTYFQNEAQLEKSRLLSDRFSAERPKGSFSTLEIQRTEQGDSAMYLCASSLRLYGYTFGSGTRLTVV.

This clone occurred a few times. The chain couples TRBV19 to TRBJ1-6, with 9 bases identical to TRBD1. J lost 10 bases, V lost 5 bases, and 9 bases had no gene match. CDR1 is LNHDA, CDR2 SQIVND, per germline (reference sequence). This CDR3 contains 15 residues. The CDR3 sequence is CASSLRDRDRSPLHF. CDR3 DNA sequence: TGTGCCAGTAGTCTCCGGGACAGGGACAGGTCACCCCTCCACTTT. The whole variable domain, remainder taken from reference TRBV19 and TRBJ1-6, is DGGITQSPKYLFRKEGQNVTLSCEQNLNHDAMYWYRQDPGQGLRLIYYSQIVNDFQKGDIAEGYSVSREKKESFPLTVTSAQKNPTAFYLCASSLRDRDRSPLHFGNGTRLTVT.

The V call is TRBV27, the J call TRBJ1-1; maybe TRBD1 (5 bases). CDR3 length: 15 amino acids. V was shortened by 1 base and J by 2 bases, with 11 bases between the two germline ends. CDR1 is MNHEY and CDR2 is SMNVEV in the germline V gene (reference sequence). The CDR3 reads CASSLLVGGNTEAFF. As DNA, the CDR3 is TGTGCCAGCAGTTTATTGGTGGGGGGAAACACTGAAGCTTTCTTT.

To note about this clone: At one end, the junction sequence differs from germline, possibly due to a read error. The V gene is TRBV29-1, the J gene TRBJ1-1, with D perhaps matching TRBD1 (5 bases). This CDR3 has 13 amino acids. From germline, CDR1 is SQVTM and CDR2 ANQGSEA. The CDR3 is CSVEGGGWTEAFF. As DNA, the CDR3 is TGCAGCGTCGAAGGCGGGGGTTGGACTGAAGCTTTCTTT.

The chain has TRBV5-1 and TRBJ2-5; 11 positions agree with TRBD1. Trimming removed 4 bases from V and 5 bases from J; junction bases left unmatched: 10. This CDR3 contains 16 residues. In germline, CDR1 is SGHRS, CDR2 YFSETQ. CDR3 residues: CASSLDGQGAGETQYF. DNA of the CDR3: TGCGCCAGCAGCCTAGATGGACAGGGGGCTGGGGAGACCCAGTACTTC.

This chain uses TRBV11-3 with TRBJ2-4; 10 positions match TRBD2. The CDR3 has 15 amino acids. Per the germline V gene, CDR1 is SGHNT and CDR2 is YENEEA. V shed 5 bases and J 7 bases; nucleotides not matched to a gene: 8. The CDR3 loop is CASSPRAGGPNIQYF. In DNA, the CDR3 is TGTGCCAGCAGCCCTAGAGCGGGGGGGCCGAACATTCAGTACTTC.

This clone was found a few times. CDR3 amino acids: CSVEGGFGLDTQYF. The CDR3 DNA reads as TGCAGCGTTGAAGGCGGGTTTGGCCTAGATACGCAGTATTTT. The chain has TRBV29-1 and TRBJ2-3; tentative D call: TRBD2 (5 bases). The germline CDR1 and CDR2 sequences are SQVTM and ANQGSEA. The CDR3 is 14 amino acids. V was shortened by 1 base and J by 5 bases, with 13 bases between the two germline ends.

The chain combines TRBV25-1 with TRBJ1-2; D remains unclear. The V gene's germline CDR1 is MGHDK and CDR2 SYGVNS. The CDR3 contains 14 residues. The ends were cut back, 0 bases at V and 5 bases at J, with 10 bases in the middle. The CDR3 reads CASSEYWGSYGYTF. In DNA, the CDR3 is TGTGCCAGCAGTGAATACTGGGGAAGTTATGGCTACACCTTC.